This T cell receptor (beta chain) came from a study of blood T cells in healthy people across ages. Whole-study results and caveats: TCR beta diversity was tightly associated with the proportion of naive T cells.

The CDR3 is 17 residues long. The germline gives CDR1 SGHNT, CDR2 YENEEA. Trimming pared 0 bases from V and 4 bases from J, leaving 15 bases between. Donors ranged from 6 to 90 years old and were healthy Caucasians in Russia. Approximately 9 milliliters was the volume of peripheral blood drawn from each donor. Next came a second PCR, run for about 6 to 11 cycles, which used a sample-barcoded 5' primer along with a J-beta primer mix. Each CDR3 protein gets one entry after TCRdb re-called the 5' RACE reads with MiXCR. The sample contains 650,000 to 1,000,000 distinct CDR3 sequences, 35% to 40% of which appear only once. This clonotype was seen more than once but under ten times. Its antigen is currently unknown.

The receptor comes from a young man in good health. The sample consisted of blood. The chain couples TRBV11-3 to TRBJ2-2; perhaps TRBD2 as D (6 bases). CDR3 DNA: TGTGCCAGCAGCTTAGATCGAAGCCGGGGAGGCACCGGGGAGCTGTTTTTT. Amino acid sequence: CASSLDRSRGGTGELFF.